This TCR beta chain originates from a study of memory CD4+ T cells and cytomegalovirus serostatus. The repertoire was sequenced with immunoSEQ multiplex PCR; TCRdb's copy has only in-frame clones and lacks some. The sample has roughly 28,000 clones; approximately 72% are singletons. Single viable CD3+CD4+CD8-CD45RO+ cells were sorted as the memory CD4+ T cells. Total CD4+ T cells were enriched by CD4 positive selection. Trimming removed 8 bases from V and 2 bases from J, with 7 bases in between. There are 11 residues in the CDR3. Germline CDR1 is GTSNPN and CDR2 is SVGIG (reference sequence). This clone was seen just once.

J is TRBJ1-3 and V is TRBV30, with D maybe TRBD1 (5 bases). The sequence was collected from an adult in good health and CMV-seronegative. Sequencing used memory CD4+ T cells from blood. CDR3 nucleotide sequence: TGTGCCAGGGACGCTGGAAACACCATATATTTT. Translation gives CARDAGNTIYF.